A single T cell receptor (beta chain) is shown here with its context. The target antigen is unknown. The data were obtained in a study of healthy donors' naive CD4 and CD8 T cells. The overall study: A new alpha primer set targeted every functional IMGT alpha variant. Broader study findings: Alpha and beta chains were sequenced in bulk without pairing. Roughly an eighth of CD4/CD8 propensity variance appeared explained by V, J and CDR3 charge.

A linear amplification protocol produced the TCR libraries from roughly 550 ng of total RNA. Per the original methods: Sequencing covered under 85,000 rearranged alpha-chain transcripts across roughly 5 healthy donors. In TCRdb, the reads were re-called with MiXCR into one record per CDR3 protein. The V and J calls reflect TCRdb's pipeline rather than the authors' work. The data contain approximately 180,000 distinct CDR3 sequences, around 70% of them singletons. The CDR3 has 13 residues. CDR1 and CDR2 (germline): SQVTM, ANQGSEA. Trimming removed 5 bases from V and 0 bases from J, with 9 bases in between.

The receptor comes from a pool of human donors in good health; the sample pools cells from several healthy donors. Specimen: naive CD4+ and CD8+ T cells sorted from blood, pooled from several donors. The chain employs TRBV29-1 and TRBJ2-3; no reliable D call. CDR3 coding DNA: TGCAGCGTTACCGCGGCTAGCACAGATACGCAGTATTTT. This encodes CSVTAASTDTQYF.